The clone carrying this T cell receptor beta chain was observed a handful of times. What it recognizes is unknown. This specimen belongs to a study of beta chain features in type 1 diabetes. General study findings and limits: Type 1 diabetes patients had VDJ junctions that carried fewer insertions and more deletions. The similarity of naive, central memory and Treg TCRB repertoires appeared greater among patients than among healthy donors.

Expressed TCRB transcripts were sequenced because the entire RNA isolate underwent reverse transcription. The table came from immunoSEQ multiplex PCR; TCRdb's copy has only in-frame clones and leaves some out. The sample has a few hundred thousand clones; 25% to 35% are singletons. Naive, central memory, regulatory and stem cell-like memory cells within the CD4+ compartment were sorted using CD45RO/CCR7/CD25/CD127/CD95/CD27. Trimming shortened V by 0 bases and J by 2 bases, and 8 bases separated the two germline ends. Germline loops: CDR1 MGHDK, CDR2 SYGVNS. The CDR3 is 15 amino acids. Sequenced material: naive CD4+ T cells from blood. This chain uses TRBV25-1 with TRBJ2-1; D unresolved. This receptor was obtained from a young man in good health. CDR3 residues: CASSEYRATYNEQFF. DNA of the CDR3: TGTGCCAGCAGTGAATATCGTGCGACCTACAATGAGCAGTTCTTC.